Following are 18 T cell receptor beta chains from one sample sequenced in a study of identical twins. TCRdb reprocessed the 5' RACE reads via MiXCR and lists one record per CDR3 protein. The table has hundreds of thousands of distinct CDR3 sequences, more than 20% seen once. This same sample was also taken into another study, of yellow fever vaccine responses in identical twins.

Sequenced material: CD4+ T cells sorted from blood. The receptors originated from a woman between 18 and 29 years old in good health.

The CDR3 loop reads CASSDQAGKTQYF. The CDR3 bases are TGTGCCAGCAGTGACCAGGCTGGAAAGACCCAGTACTTC. The chain combines TRBV25-1 with TRBJ2-5; D not certain. The length of the CDR3 is 13 residues. Looked up from germline, CDR1 is MGHDK and CDR2 is SYGVNS. Trimming took 3 bases from V and 6 from J, leaving 11 bases between them.

This clonotype was detected only a few times. This sequence joins TRBV7-2 and TRBJ2-1, with TRBD2 matching 10 bases. This CDR3 is 17 amino acids long. V was pared by 3 bases and J by 8 bases, with 13 bases of the junction left unmatched. CDR1 and CDR2 from the germline V gene are SGHTA and FQGNSA. CDR3 amino acids: CASSLVLAGQGAHEQFF. The CDR3 DNA is TGTGCCAGCAGCTTGGTACTAGCGGGGCAGGGGGCCCATGAGCAGTTCTTC.

This clonotype has more than one count but fewer than ten. The J gene is TRBJ2-7, the V gene TRBV10-3, with TRBD2 matching over 15 bases. V lost 7 bases, J lost 6 bases, and 10 bases stayed unmatched. Germline CDR1 is ENHRY and CDR2 is SYGVKD. This CDR3 comprises 16 residues. The CDR3 DNA is TGTGCCATCAATCTGAAGGGACTAGCGGGAGGTGCCGAGCAGTACTTC. It specifies CAINLKGLAGGAEQYF.

The J gene is TRBJ1-1, the V gene TRBV12-3 or TRBV12-4, with unresolved D. The germline V and J ends were trimmed by 3 bases and 1 base, with 6 bases remaining between them. The CDR3 covers 13 residues. The CDR3 nucleotides read TGTGCCAGCAGTTTCTCCTGGAACACTGAAGCTTTCTTT. Amino acid sequence: CASSFSWNTEAFF.

V and J are TRBV12-3 or TRBV12-4 and TRBJ2-7; 8 bases match TRBD2. With V trimmed by 6 bases and J by 4 bases, 8 bases remained unmatched. The CDR3 extends over 14 amino acids. The CDR3 sequence: CASSRGGREYEQYV. Here the CDR3 DNA reads TGTGCCAGCAGCCGGGGGGGCAGGGAATACGAGCAGTACGTC.

The V gene is TRBV4-2, the J gene TRBJ2-5, with 11 bases lining up with TRBD2. V gave up 5 bases and J gave up 3 bases; unmatched junction bases: 14. This CDR3 has 18 amino acids. From germline, CDR1 is LGHNA and CDR2 YNFKEQ. CDR3 loop: CASSGGSGGADSEETQYF. Here the CDR3 DNA reads TGTGCCAGCAGCGGTGGTAGCGGGGGGGCCGATTCAGAAGAGACCCAGTACTTC.

This clonotype was detected many times. The V and J genes are TRBV7-8 and TRBJ2-1; maybe TRBD1 (5 bases). The CDR3 contains 12 residues. Looked up from germline, CDR1 is SGHVS and CDR2 is FQNEAQ. Trimming stripped 6 bases from V and 7 bases from J, with 10 bases between. The CDR3 DNA follows: TGTGCCAGCAGGTCTAAGGGGAATGAGCAGTTCTTC. It yields the protein CASRSKGNEQFF.

This clonotype was seen a handful of times. Here the CDR3 DNA reads TGTGCCAGCAGGCTCGACAGGGCTTCCTACAATGAGCAGTTCTTC. It specifies CASRLDRASYNEQFF. The chain employs TRBV12-3 or TRBV12-4 and TRBJ2-1, with TRBD1 matching over 7 bases. The junction had 6 bases not matched to a gene; V was cut back by 6 bases and J by 1 base. This CDR3 has 15 residues.

V is TRBV12-3 or TRBV12-4 and J is TRBJ2-2, with 8 bases identical to TRBD2. V lost 1 base and J lost 4; bases outside the gene matches: 5. The CDR3 is 16 residues long. The CDR3 reads CASSLEASGLTGELFF. The CDR3 DNA reads TGTGCCAGCAGTTTAGAGGCTAGCGGGCTCACCGGGGAGCTGTTTTTT.

The genes are TRBV6-2 or TRBV6-3 and TRBJ2-1; 7 bases match TRBD2. This CDR3 comprises 15 residues. The germline gives CDR1 MNHEY, CDR2 SVGEGT. V shed 6 bases and J 6 bases; nucleotides not matched to a gene: 11. The CDR3 spells CASSSNLGLVNEQFF. In DNA form, the CDR3 reads TGTGCCAGCAGCTCTAACCTAGGACTAGTCAATGAGCAGTTCTTC.

This clonotype was recorded a few times. The chain is built from TRBV27 and TRBJ2-1, with D unresolved. The CDR3 loop spans 15 amino acids. V lost 6 bases, J lost 5 bases, and 17 bases lay in between. Germline V lookup: CDR1 MNHEY, CDR2 SMNVEV (reference sequence). CDR3 nucleotides: TGTGCCAGCAGAACTACACTCATTTTGGACAATGAGCAGTTCTTC. This sequence encodes CASRTTLILDNEQFF.

The chain couples TRBV10-3 to TRBJ2-1; TRBD2 matches 10 bases. The CDR3 runs 11 residues. The germline V gene encodes CDR1 ENHRY and CDR2 SYGVKD. Trimming removed 11 bases from V and 15 bases from J; junction bases left unmatched: 10. For the CDR3, the DNA is TGTGCCGTCGGACTAGCGGATCCCCCGTTCTTC. Translating gives CAVGLADPPFF.

This clonotype has just a few counts. The CDR3 is CASSLRLAGAYEQYF. For the CDR3, the DNA is TGTGCCAGCAGTTTACGTCTAGCGGGAGCCTACGAGCAGTACTTC. The V call is TRBV27, the J call TRBJ2-7; TRBD2 matches at 10 bases. CDR3 length: 15 residues. V dropped 2 bases and J dropped 2; count of bases not matched to a gene: 3. CDR1 MNHEY and CDR2 SMNVEV come from the germline V gene (reference sequence).

The chain couples TRBV2 to TRBJ2-5, with 15 nucleotides matching TRBD2. Germline trimming cut 4 bases from V and 5 bases from J; bases unmatched to any gene: 5. CDR3 length equals 16 residues. CDR1 and CDR2 from the germline V gene are SNHLY and FYNNEI. The CDR3 coding sequence is TGTGCCAGCAGTGGGACTAGCGGGGGGGCCGTGGAGACCCAGTACTTC. It specifies CASSGTSGGAVETQYF.

This rearrangement joins TRBV25-1 to TRBJ1-6; D remains unclear. The CDR3 extends over 15 amino acids. The germline gives CDR1 MGHDK, CDR2 SYGVNS. Trimming left V 6 bases short and J 7 bases short, with 16 bases between. The CDR3 coding sequence is TGTGCCAGCAGGGCGGGATTAACGGAGAATTCACCCCTCCACTTT. Residues: CASRAGLTENSPLHF.

This clonotype has just a few counts. The chain carries TRBV7-9 and TRBJ2-1; D perhaps matches TRBD2 (6 bases). Germline CDR1 reads SEHNR; CDR2 reads FQNEAQ (reference sequence). The V end lost 5 bases, the J end lost 8 bases, and 13 bases lay between the germline ends. This CDR3 is 13 amino acids long. CDR3 amino acids: CASSGGGGDEQFF. The CDR3 DNA reads TGTGCCAGCAGCGGGGGAGGAGGTGATGAGCAGTTCTTC.

The CDR3: CSVGREDEQYF. CDR3 in DNA: TGCAGTGTCGGAAGGGAGGACGAGCAGTACTTC. This sequence joins TRBV20-1 and TRBJ2-7; D may be TRBD2 (6 bases). V was cut by 7 bases and J by 5 bases, with 12 bases left in between. Germline V gene data show CDR1 as DFQATT and CDR2 as SNEGSKA (reference sequence). CDR3 length: 11 residues.

This clonotype was recorded a few times. J is TRBJ2-1 and V is TRBV7-6; perhaps TRBD1 as D (5 bases). With 5 bases removed from V and 5 bases from J, the gap between germline ends came to 13 bases. The CDR3 is 14 residues long. Germline V lookup: CDR1 SGHVS, CDR2 FNYEAQ. CDR3 sequence reads: CASSRESDNNEQFF. DNA for the CDR3: TGTGCCAGCAGCCGAGAATCGGACAACAATGAGCAGTTCTTC.